These 8 T cell receptor beta chains came from one sample sequenced in a study of read filtering for tumor transcriptome and immune sequencing. Molecular barcoded adaptors covering alpha/delta and beta/gamma chains were used on 400 ng RNA. TCRdb reprocessed the reads via MiXCR and lists one record per CDR3 protein. The profile shows approximately 140,000 distinct CDR3 sequences, over 10% of them singletons. Sequencing input: a population of CD138-negative cells sorted from bone marrow. These receptors were collected from a donor at least 40 years old with multiple myeloma.

This clonotype was observed at least ten times. The V call is TRBV3-1, the J call TRBJ2-7, with 10 bases that match TRBD2. CDR1 is LGHDT, CDR2 YNNKEL, per germline (reference sequence). Germline trimming cut 1 base from V and 7 bases from J; bases unmatched to any gene: 13. The CDR3 covers 17 residues. The CDR3 DNA follows: TGTGCCAGCAGCCAAGGACTAGCGGGCACTATCCCGGGGGAGCAGTACTTC. This sequence encodes CASSQGLAGTIPGEQYF.

The sample holds many counts of this clonotype. The CDR3 region has the DNA TGTGCCAGCGGAGGGACAGCAACTCCAGAGCAGTACTTC. This gives the protein CASGGTATPEQYF. This chain uses TRBV25-1 with TRBJ2-7, with D possibly matching TRBD1 (7 bases). Trimming removed 8 bases at V and 7 bases at J, with 18 bases between. The CDR3 loop spans 13 amino acids. Germline V gene lookup returns CDR1 MGHDK and CDR2 SYGVNS.

This clonotype showed up just a few times. The chain couples TRBV7-2 to TRBJ2-3; the D call may be TRBD1 or TRBD2 (5 bases each). Germline V gene lookup returns CDR1 SGHTA and CDR2 FQGNSA. V gave up 8 bases and J gave up 4 bases, with 22 bases separating them. The CDR3 sequence is 16 residues long. CDR3 sequence: CASPPYQGAKADTQYF. The CDR3 DNA is TGTGCCAGCCCCCCTTACCAGGGAGCAAAGGCAGATACGCAGTATTTT.

As concerns this clonotype: A much larger clone differs by one base, so this may be a read error. The chain is built from TRBV5-1 and TRBJ1-1; a possible D gene is TRBD1 (6 bases). The CDR3 consists of 13 residues. Germline V gene lookup returns CDR1 SGHRS and CDR2 YFSETQ. CDR3 residues: CASRVDRNTEAYF. The CDR3 DNA reads TGCGCCAGCAGGGTCGACAGGAACACTGAAGCTTACTTT.

This clonotype occurred many times. The V call is TRBV7-9, the J call TRBJ2-1; 8 bases fit TRBD1. Losses at the gene ends were 6 bases for V and 8 bases for J; bases not matched to a gene: 3. Germline V lookup: CDR1 SEHNR, CDR2 FQNEAQ (reference sequence). This CDR3 comprises 12 residues. The chain's CDR3 is CASSHRGDEQFF. The CDR3 DNA reads TGTGCCAGCAGTCACAGGGGGGATGAGCAGTTCTTC.

This clonotype was seen only a few times. The V gene is TRBV7-2, the J gene TRBJ1-1; D unresolved. This CDR3 contains 14 residues. The germline V gene has CDR1 SGHTA and CDR2 FQGNSA. V was clipped by 2 bases and J by 4 bases, with 11 bases between them. The CDR3 loop is CASSLWPGVTEAFF. The CDR3 bases are TGTGCCAGCAGCTTATGGCCAGGAGTCACTGAAGCTTTCTTT.

This clonotype appeared many times. V usage is TRBV20-1 and J usage is TRBJ2-7, with 7 bases lining up with TRBD1. J gave up 2 bases and V 4 bases, and 8 bases lay outside the gene matches. Germline lookup yields CDR1 DFQATT and CDR2 SNEGSKA (reference sequence). The CDR3 spans 14 residues. As DNA, the CDR3 is TGCAGTGCTATGGAAGGGGGCCGCACCTACGAGCAGTACTTC. Its protein is CSAMEGGRTYEQYF.

This clonotype was seen ten or more times. CDR3: CASSVTEFNYEQYF. The CDR3 nucleotides are TGTGCCAGCAGCGTGACAGAGTTCAACTACGAGCAGTACTTC. The chain couples TRBV5-8 to TRBJ2-7; D is possibly TRBD1 (5 bases). This CDR3 comprises 14 residues. The V gene lost 4 bases and the J gene lost 3 bases, with 14 bases spanning the gap. Germline V gene data show CDR1 as SGHTS and CDR2 as YDEGEE.